What follows are 26 T cell receptor beta chains derived from one specimen sequenced in a study of cytomegalovirus exposure and HLA in healthy donors. Here immunoSEQ multiplex PCR was the method, and the copy in TCRdb shows in-frame clones only, minus some. The sample lists tens of thousands of clones; roughly 94% were seen once. Input material: PBMCs. The receptors come from a woman younger than 30 in good health and CMV-seropositive.

V usage is TRBV7-9 and J usage is TRBJ2-7; the D is unclear. CDR1 and CDR2 from the germline V gene are SEHNR and FQNEAQ (reference sequence). The CDR3 extends over 11 amino acids. The V end was cut by 5 bases, the J end by 0 bases, with 2 bases between. The CDR3 sequence is CASSHSYEQYF. The CDR3 nucleotides read TGTGCCAGCAGCCACTCCTACGAGCAGTACTTC. Full variable domain (remainder filled in from reference TRBV7-9 and TRBJ2-7): DTGVSQNPRHKITKRGQNVTFRCDPISEHNRLYWYRQTLGQGPEFLTYFQNEAQLEKSRLLSDRFSAERPKGSFSTLEIQRTEQGDSAMYLCASSHSYEQYFGPGTRLTVT.

The V and J genes are TRBV29-1 and TRBJ2-4, with D unresolved. The germline gives CDR1 SQVTM, CDR2 ANQGSEA. The CDR3 totals 13 residues. The V end was cut by 4 bases, the J end by 7 bases, with 14 bases between. The CDR3 reads CSVAPDSSNIQYF. In nucleotides, the CDR3 is TGCAGCGTTGCCCCAGATAGCTCGAACATTCAGTACTTC. The full variable domain, in which reference TRBV29-1 and TRBJ2-4 provide the parts outside the CDR3, is SAVISQKPSRDICQRGTSLTIQCQVDSQVTMMFWYRQQPGQSLTLIATANQGSEATYESGFVIDKFPISRPNLTFSTLTVSNMSPEDSSIYLCSVAPDSSNIQYFGAGTRLSVL.

The chain uses TRBV4-1 and TRBJ1-1; D unclear. Germline V lookup: CDR1 MGHRA, CDR2 YSYEKL. The CDR3 has 16 residues. V was cut by 0 bases and J by 0 bases, with 11 bases left in between. The CDR3 is CASSQDQRALNTEAFF. As DNA, the CDR3 is TGCGCCAGCAGCCAAGATCAGAGGGCGCTGAACACTGAAGCTTTCTTT.

This chain uses TRBV28 with TRBJ1-5; 7 nucleotides agree with TRBD1. CDR1 MDHEN and CDR2 SYDVKM come from the germline V gene. Germline trimming cut 3 bases from V and 0 bases from J; bases unmatched to any gene: 14. The CDR3 loop spans 19 amino acids. This CDR3 reads CASSFHPTGPHYSNQPQHF. Here the CDR3 DNA reads TGTGCCAGCAGTTTCCATCCGACAGGGCCCCATTATAGCAATCAGCCCCAGCATTTT.

The rearrangement links TRBV7-9 to TRBJ2-7; 9 bases line up with TRBD2. Germline CDR1 reads SEHNR; CDR2 reads FQNEAQ (reference sequence). CDR3 length: 15 amino acids. Trimming removed 3 bases from V and 4 bases from J; junction bases left unmatched: 7. The chain's CDR3 is CASSFGGRDVYEQYF. The CDR3 coding sequence is TGTGCCAGCAGCTTTGGCGGGAGGGACGTGTACGAGCAGTACTTC.

This chain links TRBV5-1 with TRBJ2-7; unclear D gene. The V end was cut by 6 bases, the J end by 1 base, with 17 bases between. Germline values: CDR1 SGHRS, CDR2 YFSETQ. This CDR3 spans 15 amino acids. The CDR3 DNA sequence: TGCGCCAGCAAGCCAGATCTCTCCAGGTCCTACGAGCAGTACTTC. Amino acid sequence: CASKPDLSRSYEQYF.

V usage is TRBV6-5 and J usage is TRBJ1-1; TRBD1 is a possible D gene (5 bases). V was trimmed by 7 bases and J by 4 bases, leaving 13 bases between them. The CDR3 has 13 residues. Germline loops: CDR1 MNHEY, CDR2 SVGAGI. The CDR3 protein is CASNRPGGTEAFF. CDR3 nucleotides: TGTGCCAGCAACCGACCGGGGGGCACTGAAGCTTTCTTT.

The chain employs TRBV7-2 and TRBJ2-7; tentative D call: TRBD2 (6 bases). CDR1 is SGHTA, CDR2 FQGNSA, per germline. The CDR3 is made up of 15 amino acids. V gave up 0 bases and J gave up 3 bases, with 12 bases separating them. CDR3 sequence (DNA): TGTGCCAGCAGCTTAGCGGGCGGGGCTCGCTACGAGCAGTACTTC. Amino acid sequence: CASSLAGGARYEQYF.

The rearrangement joins TRBV7-2 to TRBJ2-6, with unresolved D. This CDR3 is built from 14 residues. V was pared by 2 bases and J by 2 bases, with 4 bases between. In germline, CDR1 is SGHTA, CDR2 FQGNSA. The CDR3 DNA is TGTGCCAGCAGCTTACTTCCTGGGGCCAACGTCCTGACTTTC. Translated, it gives CASSLLPGANVLTF. The full variable domain, rest sourced from reference TRBV7-2 and TRBJ2-6, is GAGVSQSPSNKVTEKGKDVELRCDPISGHTALYWYRQSLGQGLEFLIYFQGNSAPDKSGLPSDRFSAERTGGSVSTLTIQRTQQEDSAVYLCASSLLPGANVLTFGAGSRLTVL.

The chain carries TRBV7-7 and TRBJ2-7; 8 bases line up with TRBD1. Germline V gene data show CDR1 as SSHAT and CDR2 as FNYEAQ (reference sequence). The CDR3 sequence is 15 residues long. J lost 4 bases, V lost 3 bases, and 8 bases had no gene match. The DNA for the CDR3 is TGTGCCAGCAGCTTCCAGACAGGGGCCGAATACGAGCAGTACTTC. Its protein product is CASSFQTGAEYEQYF. The full variable domain, with the rest looked up from reference TRBV7-7 and TRBJ2-7, is GAGVSQSPRYKVTKRGQDVTLRCDPISSHATLYWYQQALGQGPEFLTYFNYEAQPDKSGLPSDRFSAERPEGSISTLTIQRTEQRDSAMYRCASSFQTGAEYEQYFGPGTRLTVT.

This chain uses TRBV5-4 with TRBJ2-6; the D gene is possibly TRBD2 (6 bases). Germline V gene data show CDR1 as SGHNT and CDR2 as YYREEE (reference sequence). Trimming cost V 0 bases and J 0 bases, with 16 bases left between them. The CDR3 spans 19 residues. The CDR3 loop reads CASSLAKREIPSGANVLTF. The CDR3 nucleotides are TGTGCCAGCAGCTTGGCCAAACGGGAGATCCCCTCTGGGGCCAACGTCCTGACTTTC.

The V and J genes are TRBV27 and TRBJ2-2; 9 bases agree with TRBD2. The CDR3 loop spans 17 amino acids. With V trimmed by 5 bases and J by 5 bases, 12 bases remained unmatched. Germline CDR1 is MNHEY and CDR2 is SMNVEV (reference sequence). CDR3 loop: CASSLEAGGGGTGELFF. For the CDR3, the DNA is TGTGCCAGCAGTCTAGAAGCGGGAGGAGGAGGGACCGGGGAGCTGTTTTTT.

This chain joins TRBV6-1 and TRBJ1-2; D uncertain. The CDR3 length is 16 residues. Trimming left V 0 bases short and J 4 bases short, with 15 bases between. Germline CDR1 and CDR2: MNHNS and SASEGT. The CDR3 loop reads CASSEALGQAGYGYTF. The CDR3 DNA follows: TGTGCCAGCAGTGAAGCGTTAGGCCAGGCTGGCTATGGCTACACCTTC.

The chain carries TRBV2 and TRBJ2-4; a weak D match, TRBD2 (6 bases). Germline assignment: CDR1 SNHLY and CDR2 FYNNEI. This CDR3 spans 14 amino acids. V was trimmed by 4 bases and J by 7 bases, leaving 14 bases between them. CDR3: CASSALGGGNIQYF. CDR3 in DNA: TGTGCCAGCAGTGCCCTGGGGGGAGGTAACATTCAGTACTTC.

This chain uses TRBV27 with TRBJ1-5; possibly TRBD1 for D (6 bases). Between the trimmed V and J ends, which lost 3 bases and 11 bases, there was a span of 14 bases. In germline, CDR1 is MNHEY, CDR2 SMNVEV (reference sequence). This CDR3 is 13 amino acids long. The CDR3 spells CASSFLQDSSQHF. CDR3 nucleotide sequence: TGTGCCAGCAGTTTTTTACAGGACAGCTCCCAGCATTTT.

The CDR3 protein is CASSGGLQETQYF. The CDR3 nucleotides are TGTGCCAGCAGCGGGGGACTTCAAGAGACCCAGTACTTC. J is TRBJ2-5 and V is TRBV5-6; D possibly corresponds to TRBD2 (6 bases). This CDR3 is 13 amino acids long. V was shortened by 4 bases and J by 2 bases, with 9 bases between the two germline ends. CDR1 is SGHDT and CDR2 is YYEEEE in the germline V gene.

V is TRBV28 and J is TRBJ1-5, with 7 bases fitting TRBD1. The CDR3 spans 17 residues. Trimming cost V 3 bases and J 1 base; bases outside gene matches: 9. Germline CDR1 and CDR2: MDHEN and SYDVKM. This CDR3 is CASSFNTGDPSNQPQHF. The CDR3 coding sequence is TGTGCCAGCAGTTTTAATACAGGGGATCCGAGCAATCAGCCCCAGCATTTT.

This chain connects TRBV6-4 to TRBJ1-1; 11 bases are shared with TRBD1. Trimming took 6 bases from V and 4 from J; bases not matched to a gene: 4. CDR1 is MRHNA, CDR2 SNTAGT, per germline. The length of the CDR3 is 14 residues. The CDR3 region is CASRGQGEGTEAFF. The DNA for the CDR3 is TGTGCCAGCAGGGGACAGGGGGAAGGCACTGAAGCTTTCTTT.

The chain has TRBV2 and TRBJ2-7; a possible D gene is TRBD1 (5 bases). Germline CDR1 and CDR2: SNHLY and FYNNEI. The CDR3 sequence is 15 residues long. V was shortened by 3 bases and J by 3 bases, with 15 bases between the two germline ends. The DNA for the CDR3 is TGTGCCAGCAGTGAGGACACATCCCTTTTCTACGAGCAGTACTTC. Its protein is CASSEDTSLFYEQYF. Using reference TRBV2 and TRBJ2-7 for the parts outside the CDR3, the full variable domain is EPEVTQTPSHQVTQMGQEVILRCVPISNHLYFYWYRQILGQKVEFLVSFYNNEISEKSEIFDDQFSVERPDGSNFTLKIRSTKLEDSAMYFCASSEDTSLFYEQYFGPGTRLTVT.

V usage is TRBV9 and J usage is TRBJ2-1, with a possible D match to TRBD2 (6 bases). V was cut by 6 bases and J by 0 bases, with 13 bases left in between. CDR1 and CDR2 (germline): SGDLS, YYNGEE. The CDR3 is 15 amino acids. This chain's CDR3 is CASTAEGDSYNEQFF. CDR3 DNA sequence: TGTGCCAGCACGGCGGAGGGCGACTCCTACAATGAGCAGTTCTTC.

This chain uses TRBV19 with TRBJ2-6; 9 nucleotides agree with TRBD2. The CDR3 sequence is 18 residues long. V dropped 4 bases and J dropped 7; count of bases not matched to a gene: 14. Germline-derived CDR1 and CDR2 are LNHDA and SQIVND (reference sequence). The CDR3 spells CASSSPRGGSFAANVLTF. Here the CDR3 DNA reads TGTGCCAGTAGTAGCCCGCGGGGGGGGTCTTTTGCAGCCAACGTCCTGACTTTC. Supplemented by reference TRBV19 and TRBJ2-6, the full variable domain reads DGGITQSPKYLFRKEGQNVTLSCEQNLNHDAMYWYRQDPGQGLRLIYYSQIVNDFQKGDIAEGYSVSREKKESFPLTVTSAQKNPTAFYLCASSSPRGGSFAANVLTFGAGSRLTVL.

The chain carries TRBV18 and TRBJ2-7, with TRBD1 matching 8 bases. This CDR3 spans 16 amino acids. Germline V CDR1 and CDR2: KGHSH, LQKENI. With 0 bases clipped from V and 2 bases from J, the junction kept 6 bases outside the gene matches. The CDR3: CASSPPDRESPYEQYF. CDR3 nucleotide sequence: TGTGCCAGCTCACCACCGGACAGGGAGTCTCCCTACGAGCAGTACTTC.

The chain combines TRBV7-8 with TRBJ1-3; D might be TRBD1 (6 bases). Germline V gives CDR1 SGHVS, CDR2 FQNEAQ. CDR3 size: 15 residues. Trimming took off 5 bases at V and 2 bases at J, with 13 bases between the two ends. CDR3 sequence reads: CASSRTGTPGNTIYF. The CDR3 DNA reads TGTGCCAGCAGCCGGACCGGGACACCTGGAAACACCATATATTTT. The whole variable domain, remainder taken from reference TRBV7-8 and TRBJ1-3, is GAGVSQSPRYKVAKRGQDVALRCDPISGHVSLFWYQQALGQGPEFLTYFQNEAQLDKSGLPSDRFFAERPEGSVSTLKIQRTQQEDSAVYLCASSRTGTPGNTIYFGEGSWLTVV.

This clone was picked up a small number of times. J is TRBJ1-2 and V is TRBV7-9; D is unclear. This CDR3 is 13 amino acids long. The germline V gene encodes CDR1 SEHNR and CDR2 FQNEAQ (reference sequence). The V end was cut by 5 bases, the J end by 6 bases, with 13 bases between. CDR3 sequence (DNA): TGTGCCAGCAGCACCCGACTGCTGGATGGCTACACCTTC. This sequence encodes CASSTRLLDGYTF.

The chain couples TRBV4-2 to TRBJ2-3, with TRBD2 matching 9 bases. Germline CDR1 is LGHNA and CDR2 is YNFKEQ. The CDR3 is made up of 17 amino acids. V was clipped by 0 bases and J by 7 bases; unmatched bases: 11. CDR3 in amino acids: CASSQEVVAGEGHTQYF. In DNA form, the CDR3 reads TGTGCCAGCAGCCAAGAGGTTGTAGCGGGAGAGGGGCATACGCAGTATTTT.

V usage is TRBV12-5 and J usage is TRBJ2-2; D possibly corresponds to TRBD1 (5 bases). Germline CDR1 LGHNT, CDR2 FRNRAP. The CDR3 is made up of 16 amino acids. V gave up 2 bases and J gave up 0 bases, with 10 bases separating them. CDR3 bases: TGTGCTAGTGGTTTGATCCAGACAGCGAACACCGGGGAGCTGTTTTTT. It translates to CASGLIQTANTGELFF.